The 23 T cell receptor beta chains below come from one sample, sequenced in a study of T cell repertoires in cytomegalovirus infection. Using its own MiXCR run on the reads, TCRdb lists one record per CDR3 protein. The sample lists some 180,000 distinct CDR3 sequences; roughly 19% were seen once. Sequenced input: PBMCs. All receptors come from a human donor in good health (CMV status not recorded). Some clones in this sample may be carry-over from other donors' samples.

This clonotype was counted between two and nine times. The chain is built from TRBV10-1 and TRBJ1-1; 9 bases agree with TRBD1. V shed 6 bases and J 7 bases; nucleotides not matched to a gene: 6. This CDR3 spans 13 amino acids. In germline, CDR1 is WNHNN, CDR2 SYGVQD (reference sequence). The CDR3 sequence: CASRPGTGFEAFF. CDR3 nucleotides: TGCGCCAGCAGACCCGGGACAGGGTTTGAAGCTTTCTTT.

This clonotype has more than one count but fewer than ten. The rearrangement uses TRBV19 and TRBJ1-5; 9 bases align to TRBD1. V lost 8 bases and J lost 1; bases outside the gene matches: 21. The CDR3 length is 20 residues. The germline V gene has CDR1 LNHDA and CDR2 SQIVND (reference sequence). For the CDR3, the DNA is TGTGCCAGTCTAGAGACGATCGCTACCGGGACAGGGCTAAGCAATCAGCCCCAGCATTTT. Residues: CASLETIATGTGLSNQPQHF.

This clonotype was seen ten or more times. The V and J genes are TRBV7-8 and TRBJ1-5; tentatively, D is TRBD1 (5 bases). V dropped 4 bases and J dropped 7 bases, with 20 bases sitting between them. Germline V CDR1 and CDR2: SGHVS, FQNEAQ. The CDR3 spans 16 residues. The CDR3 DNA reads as TGTGCCAGCAGCTGGGACCGGGACGTCTATCAGCAGCCCCAGCATTTT. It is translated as CASSWDRDVYQQPQHF.

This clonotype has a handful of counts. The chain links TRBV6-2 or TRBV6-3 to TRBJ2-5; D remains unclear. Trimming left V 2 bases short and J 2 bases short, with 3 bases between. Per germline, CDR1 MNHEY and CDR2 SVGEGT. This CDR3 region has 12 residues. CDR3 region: CASSYAQETQYF. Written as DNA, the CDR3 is TGTGCCAGCAGTTACGCTCAAGAGACCCAGTACTTC.

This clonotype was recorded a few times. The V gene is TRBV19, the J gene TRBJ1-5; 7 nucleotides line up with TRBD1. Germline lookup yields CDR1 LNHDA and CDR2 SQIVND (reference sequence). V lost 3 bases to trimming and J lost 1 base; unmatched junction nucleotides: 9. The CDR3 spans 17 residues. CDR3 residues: CASSMDLGGRSNQPQHF. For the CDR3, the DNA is TGTGCCAGTAGTATGGACTTAGGGGGCAGGAGCAATCAGCCCCAGCATTTT.

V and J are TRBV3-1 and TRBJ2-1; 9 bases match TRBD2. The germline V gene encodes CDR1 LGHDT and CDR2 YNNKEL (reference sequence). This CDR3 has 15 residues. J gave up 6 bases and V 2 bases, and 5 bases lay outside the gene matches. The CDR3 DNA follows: TGTGCCAGCAGCCAATCCCTAGCGGGGATCAATGAGCAGTTCTTC. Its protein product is CASSQSLAGINEQFF.

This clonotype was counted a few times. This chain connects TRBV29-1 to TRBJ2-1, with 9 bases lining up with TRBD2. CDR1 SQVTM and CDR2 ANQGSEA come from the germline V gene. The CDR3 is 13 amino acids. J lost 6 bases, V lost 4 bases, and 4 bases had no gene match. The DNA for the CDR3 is TGCAGCGTTGTCGGCGGGAGGGGCAATGAGCAGTTCTTC. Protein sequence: CSVVGGRGNEQFF.

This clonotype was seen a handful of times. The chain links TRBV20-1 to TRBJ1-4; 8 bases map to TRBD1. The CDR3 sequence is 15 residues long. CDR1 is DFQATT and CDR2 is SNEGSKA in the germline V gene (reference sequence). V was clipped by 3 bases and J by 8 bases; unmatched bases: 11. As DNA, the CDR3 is TGCAGTGCTAGGGAAGATCAGGGGGCAAGGGAAAAACTGTTTTTT. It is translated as CSAREDQGAREKLFF.

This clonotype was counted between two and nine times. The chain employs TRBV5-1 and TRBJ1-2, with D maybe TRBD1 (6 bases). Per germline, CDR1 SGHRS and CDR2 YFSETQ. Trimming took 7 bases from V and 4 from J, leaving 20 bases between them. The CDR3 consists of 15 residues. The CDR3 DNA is TGCGCCAGCGGGGGGCCTACAAGGGGCCTCTATGGCTACACCTTC. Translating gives CASGGPTRGLYGYTF.

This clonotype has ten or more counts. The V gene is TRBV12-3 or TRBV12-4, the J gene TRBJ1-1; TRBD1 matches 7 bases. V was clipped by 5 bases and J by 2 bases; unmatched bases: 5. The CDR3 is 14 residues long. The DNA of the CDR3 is TGTGCCAGCAGTCCACGGACAGGCAACACTGAAGCTTTCTTT. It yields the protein CASSPRTGNTEAFF.

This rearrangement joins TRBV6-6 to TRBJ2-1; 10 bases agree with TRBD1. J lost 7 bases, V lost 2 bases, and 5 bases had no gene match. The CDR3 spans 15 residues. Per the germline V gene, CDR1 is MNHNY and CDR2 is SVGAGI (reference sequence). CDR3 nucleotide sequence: TGTGCCAGCAGTTACAGGACAGGGGGAATGAATGAGCAGTTCTTC. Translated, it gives CASSYRTGGMNEQFF.

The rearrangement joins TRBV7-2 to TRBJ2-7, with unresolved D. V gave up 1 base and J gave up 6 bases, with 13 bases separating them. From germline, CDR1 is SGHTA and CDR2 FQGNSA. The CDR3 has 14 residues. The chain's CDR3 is CASSLGAAFGEQYF. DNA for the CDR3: TGTGCCAGCAGCTTAGGGGCGGCCTTTGGCGAGCAGTACTTC.

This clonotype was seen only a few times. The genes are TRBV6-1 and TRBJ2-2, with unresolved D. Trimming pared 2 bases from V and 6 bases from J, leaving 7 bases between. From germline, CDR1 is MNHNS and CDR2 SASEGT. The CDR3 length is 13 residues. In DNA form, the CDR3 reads TGTGCCAGCAGTGAACCCCCCGCCGGGGAGCTGTTTTTT. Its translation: CASSEPPAGELFF.

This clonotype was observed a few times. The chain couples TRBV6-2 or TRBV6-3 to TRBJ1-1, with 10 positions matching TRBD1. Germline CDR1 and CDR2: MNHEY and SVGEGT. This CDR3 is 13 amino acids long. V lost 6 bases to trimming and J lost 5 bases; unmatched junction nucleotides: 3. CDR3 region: CASSRDRGTEAFF. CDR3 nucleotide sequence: TGTGCCAGCAGCCGGGACAGGGGTACTGAAGCTTTCTTT.

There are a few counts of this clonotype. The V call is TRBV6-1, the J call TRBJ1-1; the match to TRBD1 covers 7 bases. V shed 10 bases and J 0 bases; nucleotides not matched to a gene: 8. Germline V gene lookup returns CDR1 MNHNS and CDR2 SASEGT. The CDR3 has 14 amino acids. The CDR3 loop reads CATKRDRVNTEAFF. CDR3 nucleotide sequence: TGTGCCACCAAAAGAGACAGGGTGAACACTGAAGCTTTCTTT.

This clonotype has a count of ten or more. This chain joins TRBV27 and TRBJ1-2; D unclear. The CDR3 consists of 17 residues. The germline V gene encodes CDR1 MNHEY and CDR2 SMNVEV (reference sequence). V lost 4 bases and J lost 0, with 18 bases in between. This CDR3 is CASSSIGRSNANYGYTF. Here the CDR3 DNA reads TGTGCCAGCAGTTCAATCGGCAGGAGCAACGCTAACTATGGCTACACCTTC.

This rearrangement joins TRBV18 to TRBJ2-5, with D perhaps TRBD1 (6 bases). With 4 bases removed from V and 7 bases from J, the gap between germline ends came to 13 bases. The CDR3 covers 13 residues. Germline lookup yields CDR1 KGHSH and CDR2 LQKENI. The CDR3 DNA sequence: TGTGCCAGCTCACAGGACAGTTCGGGGACCCAGTACTTC. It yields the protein CASSQDSSGTQYF.

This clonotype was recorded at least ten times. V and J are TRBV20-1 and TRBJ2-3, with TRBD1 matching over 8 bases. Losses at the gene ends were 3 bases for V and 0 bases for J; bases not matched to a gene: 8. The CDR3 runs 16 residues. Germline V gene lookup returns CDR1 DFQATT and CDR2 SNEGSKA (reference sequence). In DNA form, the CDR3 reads TGCAGTGCTAGGAGCGTCGACAGGGGAAGCACAGATACGCAGTATTTT. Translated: CSARSVDRGSTDTQYF.

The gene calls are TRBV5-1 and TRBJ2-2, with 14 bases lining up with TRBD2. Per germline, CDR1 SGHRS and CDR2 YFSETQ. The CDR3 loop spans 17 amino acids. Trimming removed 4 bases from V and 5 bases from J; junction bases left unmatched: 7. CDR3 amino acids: CASSPGLAGVWTGELFF. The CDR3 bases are TGCGCCAGCAGCCCGGGACTAGCGGGAGTATGGACCGGGGAGCTGTTTTTT.

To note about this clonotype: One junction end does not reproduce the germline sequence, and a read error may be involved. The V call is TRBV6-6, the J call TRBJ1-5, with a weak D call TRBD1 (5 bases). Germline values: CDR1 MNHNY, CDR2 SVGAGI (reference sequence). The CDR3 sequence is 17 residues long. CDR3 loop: CASSHSGTGRGNQPQHF. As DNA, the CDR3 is TGTGCCAGCAGTCACTCCGGGACCGGTCGGGGAAATCAGCCCCAGCATTTT.

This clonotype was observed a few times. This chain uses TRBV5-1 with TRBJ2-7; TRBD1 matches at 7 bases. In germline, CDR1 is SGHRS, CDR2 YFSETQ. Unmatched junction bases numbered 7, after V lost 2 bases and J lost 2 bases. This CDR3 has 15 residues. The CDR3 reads CASSLPDRYPYEQYF. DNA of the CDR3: TGCGCCAGCAGCTTACCGGACAGGTACCCCTACGAGCAGTACTTC. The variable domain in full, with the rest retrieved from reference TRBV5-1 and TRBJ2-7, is KAGVTQTPRYLIKTRGQQVTLSCSPISGHRSVSWYQQTPGQGLQFLFEYFSETQRNKGNFPGRFSGRQFSNSRSEMNVSTLELGDSALYLCASSLPDRYPYEQYFGPGTRLTVT.

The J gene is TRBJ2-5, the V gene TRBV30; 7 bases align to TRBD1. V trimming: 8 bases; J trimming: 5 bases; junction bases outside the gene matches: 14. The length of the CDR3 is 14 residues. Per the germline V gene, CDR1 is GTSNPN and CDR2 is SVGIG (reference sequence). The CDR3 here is CAITPGQRMETQYF. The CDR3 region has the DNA TGTGCCATAACTCCGGGACAGAGGATGGAGACCCAGTACTTC.

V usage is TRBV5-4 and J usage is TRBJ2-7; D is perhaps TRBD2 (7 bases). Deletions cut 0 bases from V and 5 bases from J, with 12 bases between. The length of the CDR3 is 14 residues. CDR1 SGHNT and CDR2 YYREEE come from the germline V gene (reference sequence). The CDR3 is CASSLGGGNDEQYF. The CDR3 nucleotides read TGTGCCAGCAGCTTGGGGGGGGGCAACGACGAGCAGTACTTC.